The entry that follows covers one T cell receptor (beta chain) sequence. The data were taken from a study of OX40 agonist ivuxolimab in advanced cancers. The method was immunoSEQ multiplex PCR; TCRdb's version includes in-frame clones alone and lacks a portion of them. There are around 56,000 clones in the sample; about four fifths occur only once, and roughly 1.6% lies in the top ten. Trimming removed 6 bases from V and 2 bases from J; junction bases left unmatched: 7. Per the germline V gene, CDR1 is SGHVS and CDR2 is FQNEAQ. This CDR3 region has 15 residues. This material consisted of CD4+ or CD8+ T cells sorted from blood, taken in a trial of the OX40 agonist ivuxolimab. The source of this sequence is an adult with an advanced solid tumor such as melanoma, head and neck, liver or kidney cancer. The chain couples TRBV7-8 to TRBJ2-1; 7 bases align to TRBD2. DNA of the CDR3: TGTGCCAGCAGTCTCAGCGGGGCAACCTACAATGAGCAGTTCTTC. Translation: CASSLSGATYNEQFF.